The 32 T cell receptor beta chains reported below all come from one sample, sequenced in a study of OX40 agonist ivuxolimab in advanced cancers. TCRdb's copy holds only in-frame clones and misses some; the assay was immunoSEQ multiplex PCR. Among some 100,000 clones, 75% to 90% were seen once, and the ten largest hold roughly 0.15%. This specimen consisted of CD4+ or CD8+ T cells sorted from blood, obtained in a trial of the OX40 agonist ivuxolimab. These receptors all come from an adult with an advanced solid tumor such as melanoma, head and neck, liver or kidney cancer.

This rearrangement joins TRBV7-7 to TRBJ2-3; D remains unclear. The CDR3 sequence is 14 residues long. The germline gives CDR1 SSHAT, CDR2 FNYEAQ (reference sequence). V dropped 1 base and J dropped 6 bases, with 11 bases sitting between them. This CDR3 is CASSLGLGLDTQYF. CDR3 DNA sequence: TGTGCCAGCAGCTTAGGGCTGGGTTTGGATACGCAGTATTTT.

The chain is built from TRBV27 and TRBJ1-5; no reliable D call. V was trimmed by 2 bases and J by 0 bases, leaving 5 bases between them. The CDR3 is 14 amino acids. Germline V gives CDR1 MNHEY, CDR2 SMNVEV (reference sequence). The CDR3 nucleotides read TGTGCCAGCAGTTTAGCGGTTAGCAATCAGCCCCAGCATTTT. Translated: CASSLAVSNQPQHF.

J is TRBJ2-2 and V is TRBV6-6, with D unresolved. This CDR3 has 13 amino acids. Germline CDR1 reads MNHNY; CDR2 reads SVGAGI (reference sequence). V was clipped by 6 bases and J by 4 bases, with 9 bases between them. The DNA for the CDR3 is TGTGCCAGCAGGAACACTGCCACCGGGGAGCTGTTTTTT. It yields the protein CASRNTATGELFF.

The chain has TRBV6-1 and TRBJ1-5; D perhaps matches TRBD1 (6 bases). Germline V gene lookup returns CDR1 MNHNS and CDR2 SASEGT. There are 15 residues in the CDR3. V was trimmed by 4 bases and J by 7 bases, leaving 17 bases between them. The DNA of the CDR3 is TGTGCCAGCAGTGCCCCAACAGGGTATATCCAGCCCCAGCATTTT. Translating gives CASSAPTGYIQPQHF.

The CDR3 DNA sequence: TGTGCCAGCTCACCACAGGCGCGCTCTGGAAACACCATATATTTT. Encoded protein: CASSPQARSGNTIYF. The chain combines TRBV18 with TRBJ1-3; D is ambiguous. Trimming took off 1 base at V and 0 bases at J, with 7 bases between the two ends. In germline, CDR1 is KGHSH, CDR2 LQKENI. The CDR3 covers 15 residues.

The V call is TRBV27, the J call TRBJ2-1; no definite D call. Germline loops: CDR1 MNHEY, CDR2 SMNVEV (reference sequence). V shed 0 bases and J shed 7 bases, with 7 bases lying between them. CDR3 length equals 13 residues. The CDR3 here is CASSLSRLNEQFF. The CDR3 nucleotides are TGTGCCAGCAGTTTATCGAGGCTAAATGAGCAGTTCTTC.

V is TRBV5-6 and J is TRBJ2-5; 8 bases agree with TRBD2. The CDR3 extends over 15 amino acids. The junction had 10 bases not matched to a gene; V was cut back by 4 bases and J by 5 bases. Germline V gene lookup returns CDR1 SGHDT and CDR2 YYEEEE. DNA for the CDR3: TGTGCCAGCAGCCCTGGGACTAGGGGGTCGGAGACCCAGTACTTC. Protein: CASSPGTRGSETQYF.

This rearrangement joins TRBV27 to TRBJ2-5, with D possibly being TRBD2 (6 bases). The CDR3 has 15 amino acids. CDR1 is MNHEY, CDR2 SMNVEV, per germline (reference sequence). V lost 4 bases and J 5 bases, leaving 17 bases between the germline ends. The CDR3 bases are TGTGCCAGCAGTTCCCCATCGAGGGGAGGTGAGACCCAGTACTTC. It codes for CASSSPSRGGETQYF.

The chain employs TRBV30 and TRBJ2-7, with no clear D. V lost 3 bases and J lost 0, with 6 bases in between. The CDR3 consists of 12 residues. CDR1 GTSNPN and CDR2 SVGIG come from the germline V gene (reference sequence). CDR3 amino acids: CAWSRPSYEQYF. The CDR3 region has the DNA TGTGCCTGGAGCAGGCCCTCCTACGAGCAGTACTTC.

V is TRBV28 and J is TRBJ2-7; 11 nucleotides match TRBD2. J was trimmed by 4 bases and V by 2 bases; bases with no gene match: 10. Germline V gene data show CDR1 as MDHEN and CDR2 as SYDVKM. The CDR3 runs 17 residues. CDR3 sequence reads: CASSLLPTSGSLYEQYF. The CDR3 nucleotides are TGTGCCAGCAGTTTACTCCCTACTAGCGGGAGTTTATACGAGCAGTACTTC.

With respect to this clone: The same CDR3 also results from other DNA sequences found in this sample. This chain uses TRBV9 with TRBJ2-5; D is ambiguous. Germline CDR1 and CDR2: SGDLS and YYNGEE. The CDR3 spans 13 residues. The V gene lost 2 bases and the J gene lost 2 bases, with 7 bases spanning the gap. The CDR3 nucleotides are TGTGCCAGCAGCGTTTCACCTCAAGAGACCCAGTACTTC. The encoded protein is CASSVSPQETQYF.

The chain recombines TRBV11-2 with TRBJ2-1; no firm D call. There are 16 residues in the CDR3. Trimming took 1 base from V and 0 from J, leaving 10 bases between them. Germline CDR1 is SGHAT and CDR2 is FQNNGV. CDR3 sequence: CASSLVPTHSYNEQFF. The CDR3, as DNA: TGTGCCAGCAGCTTAGTACCCACCCACTCCTACAATGAGCAGTTCTTC.

The chain recombines TRBV19 with TRBJ1-3, with unresolved D. V lost 9 bases and J 4 bases, leaving 13 bases between the germline ends. CDR1 is LNHDA and CDR2 is SQIVND in the germline V gene (reference sequence). The CDR3 extends over 13 amino acids. The CDR3 sequence: CASTIRLGNTIYF. CDR3 nucleotides: TGTGCCAGCACCATCCGTCTGGGAAACACCATATATTTT.

The chain is built from TRBV10-2 and TRBJ1-3, with 11 positions matching TRBD1. The germline V gene encodes CDR1 WSHSY and CDR2 SAAADI. The V segment lost 9 bases and the J segment 1 base; nucleotides outside the gene matches: 2. There are 14 residues in the CDR3. The CDR3 DNA reads as TGCGCCAGTGGGACAGGGGGATCTGGAAACACCATATATTTT. This gives the protein CASGTGGSGNTIYF.

The chain uses TRBV7-8 and TRBJ1-1, with a tentative D call TRBD1 (5 bases). The germline gives CDR1 SGHVS, CDR2 FQNEAQ. The CDR3 contains 16 residues. V was trimmed by 5 bases and J by 0 bases, leaving 16 bases between them. The CDR3 DNA follows: TGTGCCAGCAGCGGTCGGGGGGTTCTTTTGAACACTGAAGCTTTCTTT. Its protein product is CASSGRGVLLNTEAFF.

The chain couples TRBV2 to TRBJ2-7; D call uncertain. The V and J ends lost 4 bases and 0 bases respectively, with 1 base between them. The germline V gene encodes CDR1 SNHLY and CDR2 FYNNEI. CDR3 size: 11 residues. In DNA form, the CDR3 reads TGTGCCAGCAGTGTCTCCTACGAGCAGTACTTC. Translation: CASSVSYEQYF.

This clone has only one observation. This chain uses TRBV5-4 with TRBJ2-7; the D gene is possibly TRBD2 (5 bases). Germline loops: CDR1 SGHNT, CDR2 YYREEE (reference sequence). The CDR3 has 14 residues. Trimming took off 4 bases at V and 0 bases at J, with 11 bases between the two ends. DNA of the CDR3: TGTGCCAGCAGCGCACCGGGATCCTCCTACGAGCAGTACTTC. Translated: CASSAPGSSYEQYF. The full variable domain, rest sourced from reference TRBV5-4 and TRBJ2-7, is ETGVTQSPTHLIKTRGQQVTLRCSSQSGHNTVSWYQQALGQGPQFIFQYYREEENGRGNFPPRFSGLQFPNYSSELNVNALELDDSALYLCASSAPGSSYEQYFGPGTRLTVT.

This rearrangement joins TRBV15 to TRBJ2-3; TRBD2 aligns across 16 bases. J was trimmed by 9 bases and V by 0 bases; bases with no gene match: 6. Germline values: CDR1 LNHNV, CDR2 YYDKDF (reference sequence). The CDR3 has 17 residues. CDR3 region: CATSREGLAGGQITQYF. CDR3 nucleotide sequence: TGTGCCACCAGCAGAGAGGGACTAGCGGGGGGGCAGATCACGCAGTATTTT.

The rearrangement links TRBV10-2 to TRBJ1-5, with 7 positions matching TRBD1. From germline, CDR1 is WSHSY and CDR2 SAAADI. Trimming took 7 bases from V and 6 from J; bases not matched to a gene: 15. The CDR3 is made up of 16 amino acids. The CDR3 nucleotides are TGCGCCAGCAAACAACCTAAGGGGGCGGGTCGTCAGCCCCAGCATTTT. Translated, it gives CASKQPKGAGRQPQHF.

The rearrangement uses TRBV28 and TRBJ2-7; no firm D call. Germline V gene lookup returns CDR1 MDHEN and CDR2 SYDVKM. This CDR3 has 15 residues. Trimming stripped 0 bases from V and 3 bases from J, with 12 bases between. DNA for the CDR3: TGTGCCAGCAGTTTATGGGCGGCATCAGTCTACGAGCAGTACTTC. It specifies CASSLWAASVYEQYF.

The chain recombines TRBV27 with TRBJ1-3, with a tentative D call TRBD1 (6 bases). This CDR3 is 15 amino acids long. CDR1 and CDR2 from the germline V gene are MNHEY and SMNVEV (reference sequence). Trimming removed 4 bases at V and 1 base at J, with 11 bases between. As DNA, the CDR3 is TGTGCCAGCAGTTCTACAGGGTGGTCTGGAAACACCATATATTTT. As protein: CASSSTGWSGNTIYF.

The genes are TRBV23-1 and TRBJ1-1, with D possibly matching TRBD1 (5 bases). TRBV23-1 is annotated as an ORF whose role is uncertain. With 0 bases removed from V and 0 bases from J, the gap between germline ends came to 17 bases. The CDR3 covers 18 residues. CDR3 residues: CASSQSTPQGSMNTEAFF. In DNA, the CDR3 is TGCGCCAGCAGTCAATCAACCCCCCAGGGATCGATGAACACTGAAGCTTTCTTT.

The V gene is TRBV11-3, the J gene TRBJ2-1; the D is unclear. V lost 5 bases to trimming and J lost 9 bases, with 14 bases between them. The V gene's germline CDR1 is SGHNT and CDR2 YENEEA. CDR3 length equals 13 residues. The CDR3 spells CASSPRPRGEQFF. The CDR3 DNA reads TGTGCCAGCAGCCCCCGGCCAAGAGGTGAGCAGTTCTTC.

This rearrangement joins TRBV6-5 to TRBJ2-3; possible D gene TRBD2, 6 bases. V was cut by 7 bases and J by 8 bases, with 22 bases left in between. CDR3 size: 15 residues. CDR1 is MNHEY and CDR2 is SVGAGI in the germline V gene. The CDR3 DNA reads TGTGCCAGCAACGAACCGGGACTCCCTCTGGGTACGCAGTATTTT. It specifies CASNEPGLPLGTQYF.

The V gene is TRBV7-2, the J gene TRBJ2-3; 10 nucleotides match TRBD2. In germline, CDR1 is SGHTA, CDR2 FQGNSA. CDR3 length equals 16 residues. The V segment lost 1 base and the J segment 6 bases; nucleotides outside the gene matches: 7. The CDR3 loop reads CASSLEAGGPLDTQYF. DNA for the CDR3: TGTGCCAGCAGCTTAGAAGCGGGGGGGCCTTTGGATACGCAGTATTTT.

The chain employs TRBV5-4 and TRBJ1-5; D is possibly TRBD1 (6 bases). Looked up from germline, CDR1 is SGHNT and CDR2 is YYREEE (reference sequence). The CDR3 covers 13 residues. V lost 4 bases and J 4 bases, leaving 9 bases between the germline ends. The CDR3 bases are TGTGCCAGCAGCGTCCAGGGGAATCAGCCCCAGCATTTT. It specifies CASSVQGNQPQHF.

The V gene is TRBV5-6, the J gene TRBJ2-5, with D possibly matching TRBD1 (6 bases). The CDR3 length is 12 residues. Trimming stripped 2 bases from V and 5 bases from J, with 7 bases between. Germline-derived CDR1 and CDR2 are SGHDT and YYEEEE. The CDR3 is CASSFDRETQYF. In DNA form, the CDR3 reads TGTGCCAGCAGCTTCGACAGGGAGACCCAGTACTTC.

The chain uses TRBV4-1 and TRBJ2-5; 8 nucleotides match TRBD1. The CDR3 spans 17 residues. Germline values: CDR1 MGHRA, CDR2 YSYEKL. Trimming removed 6 bases from V and 3 bases from J; junction bases left unmatched: 15. As DNA, the CDR3 is TGCGCCAGCAGTCATAAATACCCCAGGGGGCGCAAAGAGACCCAGTACTTC. Translation: CASSHKYPRGRKETQYF.

This rearrangement joins TRBV11-1 to TRBJ2-7; D is unresolved. From germline, CDR1 is SGHAT and CDR2 FQDESV (reference sequence). Deletions cut 1 base from V and 1 base from J, with 14 bases between. The CDR3 has 16 amino acids. CDR3 region: CASSLVGVGPSYEQYF. The CDR3 bases are TGTGCCAGCAGCTTAGTTGGGGTCGGGCCTTCCTACGAGCAGTACTTC. Combining the CDR3 with reference TRBV11-1 and TRBJ2-7 gives the whole variable domain EAEVAQSPRYKITEKSQAVAFWCDPISGHATLYWYRQILGQGPELLVQFQDESVVDDSQLPKDRFSAERLKGVDSTLKIQPAELGDSAMYLCASSLVGVGPSYEQYFGPGTRLTVT.

This clone showed up just once. V gene TRBV5-1 combines with J gene TRBJ2-4; 11 nucleotides match TRBD2. The germline V gene has CDR1 SGHRS and CDR2 YFSETQ. The J segment lost 8 bases and the V segment lost 2 bases, leaving 6 bases of the junction unmatched. The CDR3 loop spans 15 amino acids. CDR3 region: CASSLSSGGNDIQYF. In DNA form, the CDR3 reads TGCGCCAGCAGCTTATCTAGCGGGGGGAACGACATTCAGTACTTC.

The rearrangement uses TRBV27 and TRBJ2-1; no definite D call. This CDR3 is 15 amino acids long. CDR1 and CDR2 (germline): MNHEY, SMNVEV (reference sequence). Trimming pared 3 bases from V and 5 bases from J, leaving 14 bases between. The CDR3: CASSLWPNLDNEQFF. The DNA for the CDR3 is TGTGCCAGCAGTTTGTGGCCTAATCTCGACAATGAGCAGTTCTTC.

The chain combines TRBV2 with TRBJ2-7, with 7 positions matching TRBD2. The V gene's germline CDR1 is SNHLY and CDR2 FYNNEI. Trimming removed 3 bases from V and 3 bases from J; junction bases left unmatched: 5. This CDR3 region has 14 residues. CDR3 nucleotides: TGTGCCAGCAGTGACCGGGGCGGGAGCTACGAGCAGTACTTC. It translates to CASSDRGGSYEQYF.